Following are 25 T cell receptor beta chains from one sample sequenced in a study of blood T cell repertoires in COVID-19. The repertoire was sequenced with immunoSEQ multiplex PCR; TCRdb's copy has only in-frame clones and lacks some. This table holds 250,000 or so clones, approximately 86% found once. Input material: peripheral blood. The receptors were gathered from a man aged 40-49 years with active or convalescent COVID-19.

The chain has TRBV5-6 and TRBJ1-2, with D hard to call. CDR3 length equals 12 residues. V was cut by 2 bases and J by 5 bases, with 7 bases left in between. Germline-derived CDR1 and CDR2 are SGHDT and YYEEEE. The CDR3 here is CASSFRLYGYTF. The CDR3 DNA reads TGTGCCAGCAGCTTCAGGTTATATGGCTACACCTTC.

The rearrangement links TRBV2 to TRBJ2-7; 7 nucleotides agree with TRBD2. Germline V gives CDR1 SNHLY, CDR2 FYNNEI. There are 12 residues in the CDR3. V trimming: 7 bases; J trimming: 3 bases; junction bases outside the gene matches: 3. Here the CDR3 DNA reads TGTGCCAGCACCGGGGAGGGCTACGAGCAGTACTTC. It encodes CASTGEGYEQYF.

This clone was seen a handful of times. Other DNA sequences within the sample encode an identical CDR3. The V and J genes are TRBV28 and TRBJ1-1; the match to TRBD1 covers 7 bases. This CDR3 spans 12 amino acids. The V gene end was trimmed by 2 bases and the J gene end by 7 bases; junction bases not matched to a gene: 1. Per germline, CDR1 MDHEN and CDR2 SYDVKM. This chain's CDR3 is CASSLNRGEAFF. The CDR3 nucleotides are TGTGCCAGCAGTTTAAACAGGGGTGAAGCTTTCTTT.

The chain uses TRBV11-3 and TRBJ2-7; possible D gene TRBD2, 5 bases. The germline V and J ends were trimmed by 5 bases and 11 bases, with 16 bases remaining between them. This CDR3 is built from 12 residues. The germline V gene encodes CDR1 SGHNT and CDR2 YENEEA. The CDR3 is CASSPGSPIEYF. In DNA form, the CDR3 reads TGTGCCAGCAGCCCGGGGTCCCCCATTGAGTACTTC.

The chain uses TRBV30 and TRBJ1-1; 7 positions match TRBD1. The germline V gene encodes CDR1 GTSNPN and CDR2 SVGIG (reference sequence). V trimming: 4 bases; J trimming: 0 bases; junction bases outside the gene matches: 8. The CDR3 runs 15 residues. CDR3 DNA: TGTGCCTGGAAAACAGGGGATGGTATGAACACTGAAGCTTTCTTT. Protein product: CAWKTGDGMNTEAFF.

The chain employs TRBV5-1 and TRBJ1-6; D is perhaps TRBD1 (5 bases). V was shortened by 3 bases and J by 5 bases, with 12 bases between the two germline ends. CDR1 SGHRS and CDR2 YFSETQ come from the germline V gene. This CDR3 has 15 amino acids. The CDR3 here is CASSSLGANNSPLHF. CDR3 coding DNA: TGCGCCAGCAGCTCCCTTGGGGCTAATAATTCACCCCTCCACTTT.

This clone has only one observation. The chain joins TRBV6-5 to TRBJ2-5; D may be TRBD2 (6 bases). Trimming stripped 5 bases from V and 3 bases from J, with 13 bases between. The CDR3 is 14 residues long. The germline gives CDR1 MNHEY, CDR2 SVGAGI. Written as DNA, the CDR3 is TGTGCCAGCAGTCCCGGGGCGGGAAAAGAGACCCAGTACTTC. This encodes CASSPGAGKETQYF.

V gene TRBV3-1 (or the pseudogene TRBV3-2) combines with J gene TRBJ2-1; D unresolved. CDR1 and CDR2 from the germline V gene are LGHDT and YNNKEL (reference sequence). The CDR3 extends over 15 amino acids. The V end was cut by 0 bases, the J end by 2 bases, with 8 bases between. CDR3 nucleotide sequence: TGTGCCAGCAGCCAAGAGGAGATTGCCTACAATGAGCAGTTCTTC. Amino acids: CASSQEEIAYNEQFF.

The chain links TRBV27 to TRBJ1-5, with D possibly being TRBD1 (6 bases). The CDR3 spans 15 residues. With 0 bases removed from V and 6 bases from J, the gap between germline ends came to 12 bases. Germline assignment: CDR1 MNHEY and CDR2 SMNVEV (reference sequence). CDR3 protein: CASSLSRGYRQPQHF. For the CDR3, the DNA is TGTGCCAGCAGTTTATCGAGGGGGTACCGTCAGCCCCAGCATTTT.

The CDR3 loop reads CAWSDSGGGQFF. CDR3 in DNA: TGTGCCTGGAGTGATAGCGGCGGGGGGCAGTTCTTC. This sequence joins TRBV30 and TRBJ2-1; the match to TRBD2 covers 7 bases. CDR3 length equals 12 residues. The germline V gene has CDR1 GTSNPN and CDR2 SVGIG (reference sequence). After removal of 1 base from V and 12 bases from J, the junction contained 6 bases not matched to a gene.

This clone was observed at least ten times. V usage is TRBV12-3 or TRBV12-4 and J usage is TRBJ2-5, with D possibly being TRBD2 (5 bases). The ends were cut back, 6 bases at V and 3 bases at J, with 11 bases in the middle. This CDR3 is 13 amino acids long. CDR3 protein: CASSPWEKETQYF. The CDR3 region has the DNA TGTGCCAGCAGCCCTTGGGAGAAAGAGACCCAGTACTTC.

This chain links TRBV4-1 with TRBJ2-5, with 7 bases matching TRBD1. Germline V lookup: CDR1 MGHRA, CDR2 YSYEKL. This CDR3 has 15 residues. V lost 6 bases and J lost 3; bases outside the gene matches: 10. This CDR3 is CASRQTGSWKETQYF. CDR3 DNA: TGCGCCAGCAGGCAGACAGGGAGTTGGAAAGAGACCCAGTACTTC.

V usage is TRBV10-3 and J usage is TRBJ1-6, with D unclear. Trimming stripped 0 bases from V and 10 bases from J, with 10 bases between. Per the germline V gene, CDR1 is ENHRY and CDR2 is SYGVKD. This CDR3 contains 14 residues. The CDR3 is CAISESKVRSPLHF. CDR3 sequence (DNA): TGTGCCATCAGTGAGTCGAAAGTCAGATCACCCCTCCACTTT.

V is TRBV5-1 and J is TRBJ2-2; 14 nucleotides line up with TRBD2. The CDR3 length is 20 residues. Per germline, CDR1 SGHRS and CDR2 YFSETQ. Trimming cost V 2 bases and J 3 bases; bases outside gene matches: 12. Written as DNA, the CDR3 is TGCGCCAGCAGCTTTGGCCGGCGGGGACTAGCGGGAGCATACACCGGGGAGCTGTTTTTT. Protein sequence: CASSFGRRGLAGAYTGELFF. Full variable domain (rest looked up from reference TRBV5-1 and TRBJ2-2): KAGVTQTPRYLIKTRGQQVTLSCSPISGHRSVSWYQQTPGQGLQFLFEYFSETQRNKGNFPGRFSGRQFSNSRSEMNVSTLELGDSALYLCASSFGRRGLAGAYTGELFFGEGSRLTVL.

Worth noting for this clone: An end of the junction differs from the germline gene, which may be a read error. V and J are TRBV12-3 or TRBV12-4 and TRBJ1-2, with 8 positions matching TRBD1. This CDR3 spans 11 amino acids. Here the CDR3 DNA reads TGTGCCAGCAACCAGGACAGGGTTTGGGGCTTC. Amino acids: CASNQDRVWGF.

The chain has TRBV4-1 and TRBJ1-5, with TRBD1 matching 8 bases. This CDR3 comprises 14 residues. Germline CDR1 is MGHRA and CDR2 is YSYEKL. The V segment lost 5 bases and the J segment 7 bases; nucleotides outside the gene matches: 7. The chain's CDR3 is CASSYGQGDQPQHF. In DNA, the CDR3 is TGCGCCAGCAGCTACGGACAGGGCGACCAGCCCCAGCATTTT.

Note on this clone: A clone one base away is much larger, so this may be a read error. J is TRBJ1-2 and V is TRBV14; 9 bases are a match to TRBD1. V was clipped by 4 bases and J by 7 bases; unmatched bases: 4. Germline V gives CDR1 SGHDN, CDR2 FVKESK. The CDR3 contains 13 residues. CDR3 protein: CASSLGTGLGYTF. The CDR3 DNA follows: TGTGCCAGCAGCCTAGGGACAGGGCTTGGCTACACCTTC.

This clone has a handful of counts. The chain has TRBV2 and TRBJ2-5; 8 nucleotides line up with TRBD2. The ends lost 4 bases at V and 1 base at J; junction bases unmatched: 11. The CDR3 spans 17 residues. Germline CDR1 SNHLY, CDR2 FYNNEI. The CDR3 nucleotides read TGTGCCAGCAGTGCCGGGGTGGGTAGCGGGGTCCAAGAGACCCAGTACTTC. Its translation: CASSAGVGSGVQETQYF.

The chain recombines TRBV11-2 with TRBJ1-4, with unresolved D. The CDR3 extends over 14 amino acids. Trimming stripped 5 bases from V and 14 bases from J, with 21 bases between. Looked up from germline, CDR1 is SGHAT and CDR2 is FQNNGV. This CDR3 is CASSRWMEDGDLFF. The CDR3 DNA reads as TGTGCCAGCAGCCGGTGGATGGAGGACGGGGATCTGTTTTTT. Combining the CDR3 with reference TRBV11-2 and TRBJ1-4 gives the whole variable domain EAGVAQSPRYKIIEKRQSVAFWCNPISGHATLYWYQQILGQGPKLLIQFQNNGVVDDSQLPKDRFSAERLKGVDSTLKIQPAKLEDSAVYLCASSRWMEDGDLFFGSGTQLSVL.

The chain recombines TRBV18 with TRBJ2-7; 15 nucleotides line up with TRBD2. CDR3 length: 15 amino acids. Germline CDR1 is KGHSH and CDR2 is LQKENI. V gave up 6 bases and J gave up 4 bases; unmatched junction bases: 4. The CDR3 DNA is TGTGCCAGCTCCACCGGGACTAGCGGGAGGTACGAGCAGTACTTC. Its translation is CASSTGTSGRYEQYF.

This clone was observed a few times. V and J are TRBV30 and TRBJ1-6; no firm D call. The CDR3 has 14 amino acids. The germline gives CDR1 GTSNPN, CDR2 SVGIG (reference sequence). Trimming left V 0 bases short and J 1 base short, with 4 bases between. The CDR3 reads CAWSVRSYNSPLHF. The CDR3 nucleotides read TGTGCCTGGAGTGTACGGTCCTATAATTCACCCCTCCACTTT.

This chain links TRBV4-1 with TRBJ2-4; D is unresolved. The CDR3 loop spans 13 amino acids. Trimming pared 0 bases from V and 4 bases from J, leaving 4 bases between. Germline assignment: CDR1 MGHRA and CDR2 YSYEKL. The CDR3 nucleotides are TGCGCCAGCAGCCAAGACAGTAAAAACATTCAGTACTTC. Amino acid sequence: CASSQDSKNIQYF.

The rearrangement links TRBV5-4 to TRBJ2-7; D not certain. CDR3 length: 14 residues. Trimming cost V 3 bases and J 0 bases, with 10 bases left between them. Per the germline V gene, CDR1 is SGHNT and CDR2 is YYREEE (reference sequence). CDR3 sequence reads: CASSSEAYSYEQYF. CDR3 coding DNA: TGTGCCAGCAGCTCAGAGGCATACTCCTACGAGCAGTACTTC.

The V call is TRBV19, the J call TRBJ1-1, with D possibly TRBD1 on 5 matching bases. Trimming took off 5 bases at V and 7 bases at J, with 14 bases between the two ends. The CDR3 has 13 residues. Germline CDR1 is LNHDA and CDR2 is SQIVND (reference sequence). In nucleotides, the CDR3 is TGTGCCAGTAGTTTAACAGGTTTAATTGAAGCTTTCTTT. It is translated as CASSLTGLIEAFF. Combining the CDR3 with reference TRBV19 and TRBJ1-1 gives the whole variable domain DGGITQSPKYLFRKEGQNVTLSCEQNLNHDAMYWYRQDPGQGLRLIYYSQIVNDFQKGDIAEGYSVSREKKESFPLTVTSAQKNPTAFYLCASSLTGLIEAFFGQGTRLTVV.

The CDR3 coding sequence is TGTGCCAGCACCCCAAACCACAGAGAGCAGTACTTC. Its translation is CASTPNHREQYF. The chain uses TRBV28 and TRBJ2-7, with D unclear. The CDR3 consists of 12 residues. CDR1 and CDR2 (germline): MDHEN, SYDVKM. V lost 7 bases and J 7 bases, leaving 14 bases between the germline ends.